This entry is about one T cell receptor (beta chain). Its antigen is still unknown. Antigen-specific CD4+ T cell clonotypes were called by their expansion after viral peptide-pool culture in ViraFEST. The culture ran for approximately 10 days before CD4+ T cells were isolated. Their SARS-CoV-2 infection, verified by PCR, occurred between March and December 2020. The germline V gene has CDR1 SGHVS and CDR2 FNYEAQ. V was pared by 1 base and J by 0 bases, with 10 bases between. CDR3 size: 17 residues. This record belongs to a study of vaccination effects on CD4 cells after COVID-19. TCRdb keeps only in-frame clones here, not all; method: immunoSEQ multiplex PCR. Altogether tens of thousands of clones are present, 75% to 85% being singletons, with the ten largest covering 37%.

This material consisted of CD4+ T cells from PBMCs cultured with a peptide pool, taken before COVID-19 vaccination. The clonotype comes from a human donor who had a prior SARS-CoV-2 infection. V and J are TRBV7-6 and TRBJ2-6, with D unclear. In nucleotides, the CDR3 is TGTGCCAGCAGCTTAGGAGTCGGAAACTCTGGGGCCAACGTCCTGACTTTC. Encoded protein: CASSLGVGNSGANVLTF.